This TCR beta chain was identified during a study of blood T cells in healthy people across ages. Study context: When template switching was applied, about one barcoded beta molecule was captured per two T cells.

PCR was performed a second time for 7 to 11 cycles using a sample-barcoded 5' primer and a J-beta primer mix. Researchers report that each sample yielded at least 2.5 million CDR3-containing paired-end reads. Using its own MiXCR run on the 5' RACE reads, TCRdb lists one record per CDR3 protein. The sample includes 1.5 million to 2 million distinct CDR3 sequences, around 40% seen only once; the top ten take 23%. General study findings and limits: Expanded clonotype changes were possibly confounded by unknown donor CMV status. Older age went with lower TCR beta diversity per million T cells, in a roughly linear way.

As for this clonotype: Its antigen is unknown.

Germline-derived CDR1 and CDR2 are DFQATT and SNEGSKA (reference sequence). The V end was cut by 3 bases, the J end by 7 bases, with 15 bases between. The CDR3 runs 13 residues. The TCR comes from a human donor in good health. The sample consisted of blood. The chain carries TRBV20-1 and TRBJ1-2; a weak D match, TRBD1 (5 bases). The CDR3 nucleotides are TGCAGTGCTAGTCAAGCCGGGACTCGTGGCTACACCTTC. Its translation: CSASQAGTRGYTF.